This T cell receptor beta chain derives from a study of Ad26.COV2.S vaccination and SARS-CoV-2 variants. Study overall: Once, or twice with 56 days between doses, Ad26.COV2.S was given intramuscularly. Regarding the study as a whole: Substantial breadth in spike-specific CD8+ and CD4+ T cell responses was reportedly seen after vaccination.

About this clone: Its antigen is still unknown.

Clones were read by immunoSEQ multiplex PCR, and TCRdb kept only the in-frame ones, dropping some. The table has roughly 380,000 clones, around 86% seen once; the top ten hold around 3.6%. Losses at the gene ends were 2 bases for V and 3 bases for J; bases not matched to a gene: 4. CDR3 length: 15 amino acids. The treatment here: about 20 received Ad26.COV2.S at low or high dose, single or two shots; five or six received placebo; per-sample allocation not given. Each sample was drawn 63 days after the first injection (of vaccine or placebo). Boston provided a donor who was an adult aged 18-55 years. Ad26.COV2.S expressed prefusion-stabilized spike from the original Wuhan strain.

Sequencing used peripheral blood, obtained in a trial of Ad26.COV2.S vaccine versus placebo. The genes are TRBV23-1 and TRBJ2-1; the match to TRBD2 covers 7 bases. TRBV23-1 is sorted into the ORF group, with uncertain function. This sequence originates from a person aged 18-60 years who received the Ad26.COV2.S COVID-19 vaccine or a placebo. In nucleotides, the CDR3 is TGCGCCAGCAGTCAAGGGGACTACCACTACAATGAGCAGTTCTTC. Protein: CASSQGDYHYNEQFF.